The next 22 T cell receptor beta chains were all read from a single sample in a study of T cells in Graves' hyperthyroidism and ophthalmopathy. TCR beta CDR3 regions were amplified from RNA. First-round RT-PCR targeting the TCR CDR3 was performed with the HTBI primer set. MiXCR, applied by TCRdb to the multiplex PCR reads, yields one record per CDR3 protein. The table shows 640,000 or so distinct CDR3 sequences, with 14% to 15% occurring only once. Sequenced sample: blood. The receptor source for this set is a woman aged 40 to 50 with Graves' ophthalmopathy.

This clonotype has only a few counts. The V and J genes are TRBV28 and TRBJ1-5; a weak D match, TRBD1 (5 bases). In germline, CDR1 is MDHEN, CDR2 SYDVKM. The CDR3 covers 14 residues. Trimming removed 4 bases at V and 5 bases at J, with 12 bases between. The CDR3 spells CASSSAGTDQPQHF. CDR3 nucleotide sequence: TGTGCCAGCAGTTCGGCGGGGACTGATCAGCCCCAGCATTTT.

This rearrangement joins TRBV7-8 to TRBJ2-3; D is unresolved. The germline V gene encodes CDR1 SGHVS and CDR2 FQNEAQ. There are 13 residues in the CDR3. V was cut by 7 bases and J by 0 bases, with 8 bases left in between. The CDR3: CASTPESTDTQYF. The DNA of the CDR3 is TGTGCCAGCACCCCAGAAAGCACAGATACGCAGTATTTT. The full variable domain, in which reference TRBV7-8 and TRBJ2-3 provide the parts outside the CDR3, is GAGVSQSPRYKVAKRGQDVALRCDPISGHVSLFWYQQALGQGPEFLTYFQNEAQLDKSGLPSDRFFAERPEGSVSTLKIQRTQQEDSAVYLCASTPESTDTQYFGPGTRLTVL.

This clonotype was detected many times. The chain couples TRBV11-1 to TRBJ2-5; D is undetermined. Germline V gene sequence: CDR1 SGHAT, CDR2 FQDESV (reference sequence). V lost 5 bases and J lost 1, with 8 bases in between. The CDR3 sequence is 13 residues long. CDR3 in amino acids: CASSTNFQETQYF. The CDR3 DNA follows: TGTGCCAGCAGCACAAATTTCCAAGAGACCCAGTACTTC.

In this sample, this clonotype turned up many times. The CDR3 reads CASSLGSQVGNTEAFF. For the CDR3, the DNA is TGTGCCAGCAGTTTAGGTTCACAGGTAGGAAACACTGAAGCTTTCTTT. The V call is TRBV12-3 or TRBV12-4, the J call TRBJ1-1; tentatively, D is TRBD1 (5 bases). V lost 1 base, J lost 2 bases, and 14 bases lay in between. CDR3 length: 16 residues.

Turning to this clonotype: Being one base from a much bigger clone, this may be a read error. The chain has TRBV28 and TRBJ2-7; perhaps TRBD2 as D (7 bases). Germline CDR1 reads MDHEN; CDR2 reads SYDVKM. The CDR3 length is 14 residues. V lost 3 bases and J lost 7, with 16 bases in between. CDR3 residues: CASSFNIGGVEQYF. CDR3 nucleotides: TGTGCCAGCAGTTTTAACATAGGGGGGGTTGAGCAGTACTTC.

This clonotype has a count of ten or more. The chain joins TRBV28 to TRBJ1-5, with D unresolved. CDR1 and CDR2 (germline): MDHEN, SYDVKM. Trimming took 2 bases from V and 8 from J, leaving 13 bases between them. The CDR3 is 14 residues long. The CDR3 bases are TGTGCCAGCAGTTTAAGCCCCCCGCCCAAGCCCCAGCATTTT. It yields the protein CASSLSPPPKPQHF.

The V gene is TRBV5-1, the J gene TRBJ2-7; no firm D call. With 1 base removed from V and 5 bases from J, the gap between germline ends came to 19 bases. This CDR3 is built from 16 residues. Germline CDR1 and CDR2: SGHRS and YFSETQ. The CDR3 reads CASSLRPPTVPNEQYF. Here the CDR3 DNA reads TGCGCCAGCAGCTTGCGGCCCCCGACGGTCCCTAACGAGCAGTACTTC.

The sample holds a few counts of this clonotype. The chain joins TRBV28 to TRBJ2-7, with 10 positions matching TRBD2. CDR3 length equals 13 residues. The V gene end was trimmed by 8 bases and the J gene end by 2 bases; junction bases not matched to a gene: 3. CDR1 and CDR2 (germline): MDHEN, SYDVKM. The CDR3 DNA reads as TGTGCCAGCGCCCTAGCGGGGGCCTACGAGCAGTACTTC. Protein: CASALAGAYEQYF.

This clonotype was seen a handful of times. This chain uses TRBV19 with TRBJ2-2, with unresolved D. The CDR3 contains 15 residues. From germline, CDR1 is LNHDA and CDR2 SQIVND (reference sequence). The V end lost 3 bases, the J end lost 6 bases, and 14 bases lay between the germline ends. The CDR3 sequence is CASSINHPVPGELFF. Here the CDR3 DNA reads TGTGCCAGTAGTATTAATCATCCGGTCCCCGGGGAGCTGTTTTTT.

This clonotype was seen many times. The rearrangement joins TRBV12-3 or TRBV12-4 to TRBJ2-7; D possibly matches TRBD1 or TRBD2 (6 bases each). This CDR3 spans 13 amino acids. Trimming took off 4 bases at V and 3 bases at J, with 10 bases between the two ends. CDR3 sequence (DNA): TGTGCCAGCAGTTCAGGGGACTTCTACGAGCAGTACTTC. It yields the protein CASSSGDFYEQYF.

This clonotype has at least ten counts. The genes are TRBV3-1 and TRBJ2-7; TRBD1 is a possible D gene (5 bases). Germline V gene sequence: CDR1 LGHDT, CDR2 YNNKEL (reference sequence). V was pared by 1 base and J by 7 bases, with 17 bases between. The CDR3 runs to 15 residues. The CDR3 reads CASSQAGQGIQEQYF. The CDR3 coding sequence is TGTGCCAGCAGCCAAGCTGGGCAGGGAATTCAGGAGCAGTACTTC.

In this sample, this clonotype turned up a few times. The CDR3 nucleotides read TGTGCCATCGGGTACAGAGTCCAAGAGACCCAGTACTTC. This codes for CAIGYRVQETQYF. The chain has TRBV10-3 and TRBJ2-5; D is unclear. V lost 8 bases and J lost 1, with 11 bases in between. The V gene's germline CDR1 is ENHRY and CDR2 SYGVKD. This CDR3 contains 13 residues.

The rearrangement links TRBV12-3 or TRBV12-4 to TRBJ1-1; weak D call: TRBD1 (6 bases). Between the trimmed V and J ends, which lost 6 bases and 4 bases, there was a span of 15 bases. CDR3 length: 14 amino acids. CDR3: CASSHGQYSTEAFF. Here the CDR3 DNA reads TGTGCCAGCAGCCATGGACAGTATTCCACTGAAGCTTTCTTT.

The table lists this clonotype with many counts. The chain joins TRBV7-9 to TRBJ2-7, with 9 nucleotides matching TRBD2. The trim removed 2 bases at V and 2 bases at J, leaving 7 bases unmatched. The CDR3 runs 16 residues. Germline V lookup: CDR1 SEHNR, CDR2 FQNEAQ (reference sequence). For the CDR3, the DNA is TGTGCCAGCAGCTTATTTTCCGGCGGGAGGGCCTACGAGCAGTACTTC. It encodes CASSLFSGGRAYEQYF.

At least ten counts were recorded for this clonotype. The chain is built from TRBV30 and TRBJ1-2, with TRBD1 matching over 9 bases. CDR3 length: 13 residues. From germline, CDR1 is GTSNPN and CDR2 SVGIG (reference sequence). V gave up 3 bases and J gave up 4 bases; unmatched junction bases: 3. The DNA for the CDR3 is TGTGCCTGGAGACCACAGGGGGCCTATGGCTACACCTTC. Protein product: CAWRPQGAYGYTF.

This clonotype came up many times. The CDR3, as DNA: TGTGCCAGCAGTCGCGCCGGGGGAACGGGCACTGAAGCTTTCTTT. Amino acid sequence: CASSRAGGTGTEAFF. The chain is built from TRBV28 and TRBJ1-1; a possible D gene is TRBD1 (5 bases). The CDR3 length is 15 residues. Trimming cost V 5 bases and J 4 bases, with 17 bases left between them. CDR1 is MDHEN and CDR2 is SYDVKM in the germline V gene.

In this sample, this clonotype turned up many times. The DNA for the CDR3 is TGCAGTGCTAGCTTTGGGAGCTCCTACGAGCAGTACTTC. Encoded protein: CSASFGSSYEQYF. The rearrangement uses TRBV20-1 and TRBJ2-7; D may be TRBD2 (5 bases). V lost 3 bases and J lost 0, with 9 bases in between. Per germline, CDR1 DFQATT and CDR2 SNEGSKA (reference sequence). The CDR3 extends over 13 amino acids.

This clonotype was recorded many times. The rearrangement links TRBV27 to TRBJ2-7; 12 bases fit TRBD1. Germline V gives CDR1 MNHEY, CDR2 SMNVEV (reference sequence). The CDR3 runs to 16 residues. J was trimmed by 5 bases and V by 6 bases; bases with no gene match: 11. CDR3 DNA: TGTGCCAGCAGCATTCTCCGGGACAGGGGGCCCGACGAGCAGTACTTC. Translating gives CASSILRDRGPDEQYF.

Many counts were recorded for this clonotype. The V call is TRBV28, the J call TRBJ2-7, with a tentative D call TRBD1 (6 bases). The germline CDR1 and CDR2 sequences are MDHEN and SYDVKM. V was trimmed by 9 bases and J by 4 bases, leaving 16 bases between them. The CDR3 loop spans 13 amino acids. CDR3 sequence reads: CASNQGIRYEQYF. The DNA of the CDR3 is TGTGCCAGTAACCAGGGGATTCGGTACGAGCAGTACTTC.

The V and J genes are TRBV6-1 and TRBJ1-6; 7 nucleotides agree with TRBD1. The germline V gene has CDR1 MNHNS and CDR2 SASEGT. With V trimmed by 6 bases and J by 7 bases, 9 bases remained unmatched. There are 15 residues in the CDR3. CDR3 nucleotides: TGTGCCAGCAGCGGGGGACAGACAGTAAATTCACCCCTCCACTTT. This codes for CASSGGQTVNSPLHF.

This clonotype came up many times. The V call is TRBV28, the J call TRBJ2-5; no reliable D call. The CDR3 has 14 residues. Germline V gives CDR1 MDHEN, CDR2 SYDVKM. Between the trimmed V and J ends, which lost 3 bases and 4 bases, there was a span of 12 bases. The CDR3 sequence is CASSFTKGGETQYF. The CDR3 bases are TGTGCCAGCAGTTTTACAAAGGGTGGAGAGACCCAGTACTTC.

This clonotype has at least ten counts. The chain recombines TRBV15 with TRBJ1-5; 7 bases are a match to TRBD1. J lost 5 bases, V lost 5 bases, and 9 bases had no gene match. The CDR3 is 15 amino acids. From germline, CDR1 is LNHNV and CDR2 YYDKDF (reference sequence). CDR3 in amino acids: CATSDTGDPYQPQHF. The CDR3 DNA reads TGTGCCACCAGCGATACAGGGGACCCTTATCAGCCCCAGCATTTT.